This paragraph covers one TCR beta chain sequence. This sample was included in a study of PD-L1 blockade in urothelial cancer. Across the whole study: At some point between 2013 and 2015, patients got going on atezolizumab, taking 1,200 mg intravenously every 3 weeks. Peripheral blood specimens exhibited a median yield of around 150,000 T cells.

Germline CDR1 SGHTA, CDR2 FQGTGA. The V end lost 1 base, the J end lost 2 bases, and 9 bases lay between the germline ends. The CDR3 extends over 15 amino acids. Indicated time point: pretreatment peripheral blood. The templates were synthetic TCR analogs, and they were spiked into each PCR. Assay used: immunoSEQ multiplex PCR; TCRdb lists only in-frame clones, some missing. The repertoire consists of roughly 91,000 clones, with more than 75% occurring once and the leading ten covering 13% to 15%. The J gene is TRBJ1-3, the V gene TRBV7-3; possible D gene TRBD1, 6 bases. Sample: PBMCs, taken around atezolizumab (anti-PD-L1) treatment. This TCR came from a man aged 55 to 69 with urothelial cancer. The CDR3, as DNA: TGTGCCAGCAGCTTAAGCAGGGGTCCTGGAAACACCATATATTTT. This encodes CASSLSRGPGNTIYF.